The source of this TCR beta chain is a study of graft-versus-host responses after intestinal transplantation. This CDR3 comprises 13 residues. V lost 3 bases to trimming and J lost 6 bases, with 12 bases between them. In germline, CDR1 is SGHRS, CDR2 YFSETQ. Produced via immunoSEQ multiplex PCR; TCRdb's table is partial and in-frame only. The sample contains under 45,000 clones, 90% to 95% of which appear only once. The chain uses TRBV5-1 and TRBJ1-1; possibly TRBD1 for D (6 bases). The sequence was obtained from a human patient who received an intestinal transplant, so some T cells may come from the graft donor. Sequenced here: PBMCs, sampled 734 days after intestinal transplantation. CDR3 amino acids: CASSYLQGSEAFF. The CDR3 DNA sequence: TGCGCCAGCAGCTATTTACAGGGCTCTGAAGCTTTCTTT.